The subject of this entry is one TCR beta chain. Its specificity is not known. Amplification of TCR beta CDR3 regions used RNA transcripts. After a first-round RT-PCR with HTBI primers, a second-round multiplex PCR was run. TCRdb itself ran the multiplex PCR reads through MiXCR, one entry per CDR3 protein. The table has 170,000 or so distinct CDR3 sequences, 30% to 45% seen once. Germline V CDR1 and CDR2: MNHNS, SASEGT. This CDR3 is 14 amino acids long. Diagnosis used clinical symptoms, serum thyroxine, TRAb, thyroid ultrasound and orbital computed tomography. The data were taken from a study of Graves' ophthalmopathy and Graves' hyperthyroidism. Study background: Peripheral blood was gathered at first diagnosis, ahead of any treatment whatsoever. General study points: It was with about 68% sensitivity and about 72% specificity that the model predicted ophthalmopathy progression. For separating ophthalmopathy from stable hyperthyroidism, a 13-signature model gave 87.88% sensitivity and roughly 83% specificity.

This TCR derives from a woman aged 40 to 49 with Graves' ophthalmopathy. Sequenced: peripheral blood. The V and J genes are TRBV6-1 and TRBJ2-7; 8 bases match TRBD1. The CDR3 bases are TGTTCCACAAAGGGGCGGACAGGGCTCTACGAGCAGTACTTC. This sequence encodes CSTKGRTGLYEQYF.